This entry is about one T cell receptor beta chain. The target antigen is unknown. Trimming took 5 bases from V and 0 from J, leaving 18 bases between them. The CDR3 runs 16 residues. The germline V gene encodes CDR1 SGHNT and CDR2 YYREEE (reference sequence). This specimen belongs to a study of human thymus T cells. The study, taken as a whole, reports: In unrelated individuals, thymic repertoires overlapped highly, according to related research. An apparent bias in V and J gene usage was seen in thymic and blood repertoires.

Resections from corrective heart surgery provided thymus tissue. Donors consisted of healthy Finnish infants (having corrective surgery for congenital heart defects). Assay: immunoSEQ multiplex PCR; the TCRdb copy retains only in-frame clones and omits some. Of some 72,000 clones detected, just over 95% appear once; the ten largest clones hold roughly 0.028%. The sequence was collected from a boy under three years old with a congenital heart defect but otherwise immunologically healthy. The sequencing input was thymus tissue. The chain links TRBV5-4 to TRBJ2-7, with D tentatively TRBD1 (5 bases). CDR3 in amino acids: CASSQTDHFSSYEQYF. CDR3 DNA sequence: TGTGCCAGCAGTCAGACAGACCACTTTTCCTCCTACGAGCAGTACTTC.